Each of the 10 T cell receptor beta chains below was sequenced from the same sample in a study of T cells after yellow fever vaccination. TCRdb itself ran the 5' RACE reads through MiXCR, one entry per CDR3 protein. The sample includes 200,000 to 300,000 distinct CDR3 sequences, 6.9% of them seen just once. The material sequenced was CD4+ T cells sorted from PBMCs, taken 15 days after the yellow fever booster vaccination. Every receptor here comes from a man aged 30 to 39 who received the YFV17D yellow fever vaccine.

This chain links TRBV7-8 with TRBJ2-1, with 11 nucleotides matching TRBD2. V dropped 5 bases and J dropped 8; count of bases not matched to a gene: 11. The length of the CDR3 is 16 residues. Germline loops: CDR1 SGHVS, CDR2 FQNEAQ. This CDR3 is CASSTRTSGSIYEQFF. CDR3 sequence (DNA): TGTGCCAGCAGCACCCGGACTAGCGGGTCAATTTATGAGCAGTTCTTC.

The chain joins TRBV28 to TRBJ2-7; D remains ambiguous. Germline assignment: CDR1 MDHEN and CDR2 SYDVKM. The CDR3 length is 11 residues. Trimming stripped 3 bases from V and 6 bases from J, with 6 bases between. The CDR3 spells CASSFLGEQYF. The CDR3 nucleotides read TGTGCCAGCAGTTTTCTAGGCGAGCAGTACTTC.

This clonotype was counted only a few times. This chain uses TRBV20-1 with TRBJ2-1, with TRBD1 as a possible D gene (6 bases). In germline, CDR1 is DFQATT, CDR2 SNEGSKA (reference sequence). V lost 4 bases to trimming and J lost 8 bases, with 18 bases between them. This CDR3 region has 14 residues. This chain's CDR3 is CSATHSQGRHEQFF. The CDR3 region has the DNA TGCAGTGCTACCCATTCACAGGGTAGGCATGAGCAGTTCTTC.

Only a few counts were recorded for this clonotype. This chain joins TRBV6-5 and TRBJ1-6, with unresolved D. CDR3 length equals 16 residues. Germline lookup yields CDR1 MNHEY and CDR2 SVGAGI. V was trimmed by 0 bases and J by 4 bases, leaving 10 bases between them. In DNA, the CDR3 is TGTGCCAGCAGTTACTCAAGGGAAGGGTATAATTCACCCCTCCACTTT. Protein product: CASSYSREGYNSPLHF.

With respect to this clonotype: A read error may explain this, as a much larger clone is one base away. V is TRBV6-1 and J is TRBJ1-2; D gene uncertain. CDR1 and CDR2 (germline): MNHNS, SASEGT. The CDR3 loop spans 13 amino acids. The DNA of the CDR3 is TGTGCCAGCAGTGAAAGGAGGAACTATAGCTACACCTTC. It is translated as CASSERRNYSYTF.

This clonotype occurred many times. The V and J genes are TRBV7-2 and TRBJ2-5; no clear D gene. Gene TRBJ2-3 matches the end of the DNA better, so the J call may be wrong. The CDR3 covers 12 residues. Germline CDR1 is SGHTA and CDR2 is FQGNSA. In DNA, the CDR3 is TGTGCCAGCAGCTTAGGGCTGGGTACGCAGTATTTT. This sequence encodes CASSLGLGTQYF.

This clonotype was seen more than once but under ten times. This chain uses TRBV12-3 or TRBV12-4 with TRBJ1-5, with D possibly matching TRBD1 (6 bases). Trimming pared 11 bases from V and 4 bases from J, leaving 15 bases between. The CDR3 has 13 residues. Here the CDR3 reads CASQGGPNQPQHF. The DNA of the CDR3 is TGTGCCTCTCAAGGGGGGCCAAATCAGCCCCAGCATTTT.

This clonotype was picked up many times. The rearrangement joins TRBV4-3 to TRBJ2-4, with no clear D. CDR3 length: 16 residues. Trimming shortened V by 0 bases and J by 2 bases, and 11 bases separated the two germline ends. The germline gives CDR1 LGHNA, CDR2 YSLEER. Written as DNA, the CDR3 is TGCGCCAGCAGCCAAGATTGGTTAGGGTCCAAAAACATTCAGTACTTC. This gives the protein CASSQDWLGSKNIQYF.

The chain has TRBV29-1 and TRBJ2-3, with 8 bases aligning to TRBD1. CDR1 is SQVTM and CDR2 is ANQGSEA in the germline V gene. Losses at the gene ends were 2 bases for V and 7 bases for J; bases not matched to a gene: 5. The CDR3 consists of 13 residues. The CDR3 sequence is CSVEPRGLNTQYF. CDR3 nucleotide sequence: TGCAGCGTTGAACCCAGGGGGCTAAATACGCAGTATTTT.

This clonotype was recorded a few times. CDR3 region: CSVRPGRTPTDTQYF. The DNA of the CDR3 is TGCAGTGTTCGGCCCGGCCGCACCCCCACAGATACGCAGTATTTT. The V and J genes are TRBV20-1 and TRBJ2-3; D is unclear. The V end lost 7 bases, the J end lost 2 bases, and 19 bases lay between the germline ends. The germline V gene encodes CDR1 DFQATT and CDR2 SNEGSKA (reference sequence). The CDR3 totals 15 residues.